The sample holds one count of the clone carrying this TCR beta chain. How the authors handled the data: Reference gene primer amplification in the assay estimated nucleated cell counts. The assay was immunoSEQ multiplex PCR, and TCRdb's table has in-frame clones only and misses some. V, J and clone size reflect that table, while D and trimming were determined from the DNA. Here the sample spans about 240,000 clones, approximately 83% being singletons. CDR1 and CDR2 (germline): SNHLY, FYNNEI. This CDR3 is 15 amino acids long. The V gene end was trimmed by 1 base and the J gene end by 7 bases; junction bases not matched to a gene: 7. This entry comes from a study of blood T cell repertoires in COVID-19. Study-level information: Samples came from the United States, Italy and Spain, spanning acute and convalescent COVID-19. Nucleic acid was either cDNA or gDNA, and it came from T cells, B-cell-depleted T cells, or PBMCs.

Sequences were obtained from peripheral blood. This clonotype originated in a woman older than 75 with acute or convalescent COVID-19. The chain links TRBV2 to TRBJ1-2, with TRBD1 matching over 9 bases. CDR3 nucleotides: TGTGCCAGCAGTGAAGGAAGGGACAGGGTGGCTGGCTACACCTTC. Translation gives CASSEGRDRVAGYTF.